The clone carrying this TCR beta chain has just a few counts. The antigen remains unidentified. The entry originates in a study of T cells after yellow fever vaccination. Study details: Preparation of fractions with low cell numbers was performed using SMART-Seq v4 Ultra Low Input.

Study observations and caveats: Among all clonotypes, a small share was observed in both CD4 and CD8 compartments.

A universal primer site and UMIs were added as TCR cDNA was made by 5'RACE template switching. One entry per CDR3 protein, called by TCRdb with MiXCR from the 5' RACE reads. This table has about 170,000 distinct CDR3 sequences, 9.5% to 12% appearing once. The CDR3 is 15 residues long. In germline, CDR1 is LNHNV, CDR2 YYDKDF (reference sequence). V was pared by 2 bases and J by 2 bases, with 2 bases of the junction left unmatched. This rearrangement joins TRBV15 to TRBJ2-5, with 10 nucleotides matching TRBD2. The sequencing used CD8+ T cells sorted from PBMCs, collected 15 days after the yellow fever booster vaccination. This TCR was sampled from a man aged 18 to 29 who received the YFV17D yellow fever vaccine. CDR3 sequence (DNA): TGTGCCACCAGCAGACAGCGGGGGGGACAAGAGACCCAGTACTTC. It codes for CATSRQRGGQETQYF.